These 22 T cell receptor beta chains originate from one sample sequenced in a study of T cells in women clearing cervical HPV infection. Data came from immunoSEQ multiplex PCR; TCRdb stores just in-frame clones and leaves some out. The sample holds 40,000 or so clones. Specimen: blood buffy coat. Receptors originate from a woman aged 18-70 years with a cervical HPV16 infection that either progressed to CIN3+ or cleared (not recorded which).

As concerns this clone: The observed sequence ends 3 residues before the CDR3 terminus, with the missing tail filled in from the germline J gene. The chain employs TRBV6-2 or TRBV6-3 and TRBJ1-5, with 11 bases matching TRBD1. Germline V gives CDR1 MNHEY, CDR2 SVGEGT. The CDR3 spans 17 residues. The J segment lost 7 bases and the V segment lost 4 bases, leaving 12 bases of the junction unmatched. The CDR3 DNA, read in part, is TGTGCCAGCAGTTTCCTTCGGACAGGGGGCTTCAACCAGCCC. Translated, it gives CASSFLRTGGFNQP. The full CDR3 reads CASSFLRTGGFNQPQHF.

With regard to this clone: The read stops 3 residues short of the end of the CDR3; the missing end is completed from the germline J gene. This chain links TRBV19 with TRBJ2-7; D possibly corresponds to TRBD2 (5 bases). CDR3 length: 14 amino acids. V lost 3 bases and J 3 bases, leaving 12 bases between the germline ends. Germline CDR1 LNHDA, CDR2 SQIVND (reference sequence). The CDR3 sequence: CASSIPGVSYEQYF. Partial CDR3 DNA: TGTGCCAGTAGTATCCCCGGGGTGAGCTACGAG.

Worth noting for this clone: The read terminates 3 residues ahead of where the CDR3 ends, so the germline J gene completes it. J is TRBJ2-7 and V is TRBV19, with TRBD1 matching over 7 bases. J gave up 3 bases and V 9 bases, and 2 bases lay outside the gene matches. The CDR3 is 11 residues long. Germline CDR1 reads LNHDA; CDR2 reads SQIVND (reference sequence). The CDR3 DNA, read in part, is TGTGCCAGCCACAGGGGCTACGAG. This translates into CASHRGYE. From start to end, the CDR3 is CASHRGYEQYF.

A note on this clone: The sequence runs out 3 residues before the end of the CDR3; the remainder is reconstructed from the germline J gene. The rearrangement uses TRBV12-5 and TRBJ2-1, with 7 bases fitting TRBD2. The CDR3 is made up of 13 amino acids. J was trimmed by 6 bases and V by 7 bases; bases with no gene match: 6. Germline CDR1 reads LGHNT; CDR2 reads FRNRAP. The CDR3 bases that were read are TGTGCTAGTGCGACGGGACTAATCAATGAG. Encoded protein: CASATGLINE. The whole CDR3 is CASATGLINEQFF. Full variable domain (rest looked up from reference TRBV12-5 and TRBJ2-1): DARVTQTPRHKVTEMGQEVTMRCQPILGHNTVFWYRQTMMQGLELLAYFRNRAPLDDSGMPKDRFSAEMPDATLATLKIQPSEPRDSAVYFCASATGLINEQFFGPGTRLTVL.

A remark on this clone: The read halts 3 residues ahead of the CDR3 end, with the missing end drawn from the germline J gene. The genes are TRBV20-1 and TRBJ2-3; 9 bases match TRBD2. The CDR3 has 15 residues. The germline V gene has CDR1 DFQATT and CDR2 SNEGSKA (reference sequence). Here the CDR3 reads CSARGIAGVLETQYF. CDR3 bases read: TGCAGTGCTAGGGGTATAGCGGGAGTATTAGAGACG.

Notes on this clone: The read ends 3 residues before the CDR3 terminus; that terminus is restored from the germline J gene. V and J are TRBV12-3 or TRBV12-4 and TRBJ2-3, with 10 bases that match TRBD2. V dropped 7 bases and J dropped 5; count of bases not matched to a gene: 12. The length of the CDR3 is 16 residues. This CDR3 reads CASTTPTSGMGDTQYF. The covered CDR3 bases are TGTGCCAGCACCACTCCCACTAGCGGGATGGGAGATACG.

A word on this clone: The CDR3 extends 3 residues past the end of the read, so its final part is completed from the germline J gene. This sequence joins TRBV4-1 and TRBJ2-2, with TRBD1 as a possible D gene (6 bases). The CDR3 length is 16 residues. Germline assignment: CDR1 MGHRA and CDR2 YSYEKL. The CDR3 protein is CASSQDLWGQGSPLFF. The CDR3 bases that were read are TGCGCCAGCAGCCAAGATTTATGGGGGCAGGGTTCACCG.

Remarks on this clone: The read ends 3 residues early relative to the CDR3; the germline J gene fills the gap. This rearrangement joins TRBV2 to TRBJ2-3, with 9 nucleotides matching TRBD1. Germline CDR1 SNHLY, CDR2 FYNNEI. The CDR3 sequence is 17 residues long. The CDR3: CASRGGQGRGDGETQYF. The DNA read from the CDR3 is TGTGCCAGCAGGGGTGGACAGGGGAGAGGCGACGGTGAGACG.

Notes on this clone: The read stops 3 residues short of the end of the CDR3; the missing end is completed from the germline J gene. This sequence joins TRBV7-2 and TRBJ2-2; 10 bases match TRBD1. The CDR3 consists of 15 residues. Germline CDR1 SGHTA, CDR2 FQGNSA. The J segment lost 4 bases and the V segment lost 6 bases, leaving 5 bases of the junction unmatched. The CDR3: CASRRQGAGTGELFF. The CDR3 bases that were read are TGTGCCAGCAGACGACAGGGGGCCGGCACCGGGGAG.

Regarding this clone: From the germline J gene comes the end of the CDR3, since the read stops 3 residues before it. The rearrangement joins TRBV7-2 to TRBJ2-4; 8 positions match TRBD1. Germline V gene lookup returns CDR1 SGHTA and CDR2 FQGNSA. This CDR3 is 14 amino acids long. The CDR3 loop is CASSLMGDRHGQYF. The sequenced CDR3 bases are TGTGCCAGCAGCTTAATGGGGGACAGGCACGGT.

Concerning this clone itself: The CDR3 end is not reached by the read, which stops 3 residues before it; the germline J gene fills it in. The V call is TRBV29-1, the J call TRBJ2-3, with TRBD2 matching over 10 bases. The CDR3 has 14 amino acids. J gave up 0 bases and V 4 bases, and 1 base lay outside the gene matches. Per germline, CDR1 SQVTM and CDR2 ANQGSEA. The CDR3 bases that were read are TGCAGCGTTGGTAGCGGGGGGAGCACAGATACG. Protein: CSVGSGGSTDT. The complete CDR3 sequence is CSVGSGGSTDTQYF.

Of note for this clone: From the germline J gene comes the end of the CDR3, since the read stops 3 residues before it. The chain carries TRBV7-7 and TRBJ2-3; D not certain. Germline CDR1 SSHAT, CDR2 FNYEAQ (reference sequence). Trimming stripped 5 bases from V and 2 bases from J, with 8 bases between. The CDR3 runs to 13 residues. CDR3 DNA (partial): TGTGCCAGCAGCCCTAGAGTCACAGATACG. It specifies CASSPRVTDT. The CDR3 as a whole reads CASSPRVTDTQYF.

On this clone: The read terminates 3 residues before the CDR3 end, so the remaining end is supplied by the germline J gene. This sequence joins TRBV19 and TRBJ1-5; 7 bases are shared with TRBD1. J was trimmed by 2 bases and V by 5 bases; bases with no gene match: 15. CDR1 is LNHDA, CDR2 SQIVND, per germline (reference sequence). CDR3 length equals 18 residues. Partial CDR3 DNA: TGTGCCAGTAGTGCCGAGGGGGCCGCATTTAGAGGCAATCAGCCC. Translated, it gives CASSAEGAAFRGNQP. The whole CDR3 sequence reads CASSAEGAAFRGNQPQHF.

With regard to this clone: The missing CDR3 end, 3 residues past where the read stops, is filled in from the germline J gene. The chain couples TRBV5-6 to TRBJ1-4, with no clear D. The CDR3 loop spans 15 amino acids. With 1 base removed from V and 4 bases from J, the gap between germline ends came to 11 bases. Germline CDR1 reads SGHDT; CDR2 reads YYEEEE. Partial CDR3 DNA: TGTGCCAGCAGCTTGTATAACGGTTTTAATGAAAAA. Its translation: CASSLYNGFNEK. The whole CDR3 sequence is CASSLYNGFNEKLFF. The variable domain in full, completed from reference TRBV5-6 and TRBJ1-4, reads DAGVTQSPTHLIKTRGQQVTLRCSPKSGHDTVSWYQQALGQGPQFIFQYYEEEERQRGNFPDRFSGHQFPNYSSELNVNALLLGDSALYLCASSLYNGFNEKLFFGSGTQLSVL.

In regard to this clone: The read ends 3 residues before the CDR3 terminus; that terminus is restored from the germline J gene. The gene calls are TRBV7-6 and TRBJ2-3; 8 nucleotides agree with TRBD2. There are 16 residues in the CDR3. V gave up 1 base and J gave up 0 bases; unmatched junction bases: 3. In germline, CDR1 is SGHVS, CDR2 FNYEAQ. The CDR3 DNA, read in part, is TGTGCCAGCAGCTTAGTCGTAGCGGGAAGCACAGATACG. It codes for CASSLVVAGSTDT. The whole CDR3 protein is CASSLVVAGSTDTQYF.

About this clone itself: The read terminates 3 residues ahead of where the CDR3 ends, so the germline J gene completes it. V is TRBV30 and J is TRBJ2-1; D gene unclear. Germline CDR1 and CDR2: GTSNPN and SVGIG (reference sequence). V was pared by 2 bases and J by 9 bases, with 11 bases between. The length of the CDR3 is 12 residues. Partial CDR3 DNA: TGTGCCTGGAGTTTGCGCCCGGTTGAG. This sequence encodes CAWSLRPVE. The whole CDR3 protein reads CAWSLRPVEQFF.

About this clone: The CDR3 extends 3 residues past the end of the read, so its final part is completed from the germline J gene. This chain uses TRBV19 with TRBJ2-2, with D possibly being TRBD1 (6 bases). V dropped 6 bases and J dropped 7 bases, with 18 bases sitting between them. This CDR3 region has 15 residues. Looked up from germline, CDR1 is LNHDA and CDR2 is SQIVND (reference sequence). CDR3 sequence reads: CASRTDRSDSGELFF. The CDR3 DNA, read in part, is TGTGCCAGTAGAACCGACAGGTCTGATAGCGGGGAG.

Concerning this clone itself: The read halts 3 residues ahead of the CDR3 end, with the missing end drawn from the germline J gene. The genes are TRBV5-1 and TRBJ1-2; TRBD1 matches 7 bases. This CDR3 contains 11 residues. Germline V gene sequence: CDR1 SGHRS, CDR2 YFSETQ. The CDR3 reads CASKGAVGYTF. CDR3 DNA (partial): TGCGCCAGCAAGGGGGCAGTAGGC.

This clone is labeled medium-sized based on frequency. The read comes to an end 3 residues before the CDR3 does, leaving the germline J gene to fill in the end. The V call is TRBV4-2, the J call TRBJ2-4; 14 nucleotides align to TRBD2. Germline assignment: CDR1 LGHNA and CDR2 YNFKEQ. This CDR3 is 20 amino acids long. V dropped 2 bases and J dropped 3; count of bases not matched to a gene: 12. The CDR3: CASSQTRGLAGGSGKNIQYF. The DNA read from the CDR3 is TGTGCCAGCAGCCAAACCCGAGGACTAGCGGGAGGTAGTGGCAAAAACATT.

CDR3 residues: CASSKGLAGTPTGELFF. The CDR3 bases that were read are TGTGCCAGTAGTAAAGGACTAGCGGGCACACCCACCGGGGAG. V gene TRBV19 combines with J gene TRBJ2-2; 11 bases fit TRBD2. The read is 3 residues too short to cover the CDR3 end, so that end is filled in from the germline J gene. Germline-derived CDR1 and CDR2 are LNHDA and SQIVND (reference sequence). Trimming took 4 bases from V and 4 from J; bases not matched to a gene: 8. The CDR3 is made up of 17 amino acids.

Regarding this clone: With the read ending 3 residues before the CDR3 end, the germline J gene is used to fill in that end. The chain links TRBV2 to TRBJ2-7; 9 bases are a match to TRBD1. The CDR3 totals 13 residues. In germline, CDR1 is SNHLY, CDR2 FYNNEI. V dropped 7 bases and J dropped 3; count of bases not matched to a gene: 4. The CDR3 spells CASKGDRVYEQYF. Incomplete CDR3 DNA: TGTGCCAGCAAAGGGGACAGGGTCTACGAG.

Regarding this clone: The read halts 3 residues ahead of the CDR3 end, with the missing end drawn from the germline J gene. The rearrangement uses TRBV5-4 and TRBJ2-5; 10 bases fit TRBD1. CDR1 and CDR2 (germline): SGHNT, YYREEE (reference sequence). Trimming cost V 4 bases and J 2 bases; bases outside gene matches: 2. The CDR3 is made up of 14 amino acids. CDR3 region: CASSAGQGQETQYF. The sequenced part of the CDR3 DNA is TGTGCCAGCAGCGCGGGACAGGGGCAAGAGACC.